This TCR beta chain was documented in a study of blood T cell repertoires in COVID-19. Overall study context: Collection of acute and convalescent COVID-19 samples took place in the United States, Italy and Spain. T cells, B-cell-depleted T cells, or PBMCs provided the cDNA or gDNA that served as material.

Original methodology: Counts of nucleated cells, estimated from reference gene primer amplification, were obtained. The assay was immunoSEQ multiplex PCR, and TCRdb's table has in-frame clones only and misses some. The V and J calls and the clone size are those of that table, but D and trimming were determined from the DNA. The sample holds some 200,000 clones, roughly 80% seen once. Germline-derived CDR1 and CDR2 are KGHSH and LQKENI. The CDR3 consists of 15 residues. Trimming removed 3 bases from V and 0 bases from J, with 11 bases in between. The sequence derives from a woman aged 70-85 years with acute or convalescent COVID-19. This sequence joins TRBV18 and TRBJ1-1, with D hard to call. The material sequenced was peripheral blood. CDR3 protein: CASSPGHLLNTEAFF. The CDR3 region has the DNA TGTGCCAGCTCACCCGGTCACCTCCTGAACACTGAAGCTTTCTTT.